The T cell receptor beta chain described here comes from a study of blood T cell repertoires in COVID-19. Study as a whole: Italy, Spain and the United States were the sources of the convalescent and acute COVID-19 samples. Sources were T cells, B-cell-depleted T cells, or PBMCs; the material itself was cDNA or gDNA.

The CDR3 is 13 residues long. CDR1 and CDR2 from the germline V gene are LGHNA and YNFKEQ. The ends were cut back, 0 bases at V and 8 bases at J, with 10 bases in the middle. As originally analysed: Reference gene primer amplification in the assay estimated nucleated cell counts. Here immunoSEQ multiplex PCR was the method, and the copy in TCRdb shows in-frame clones only, minus some. From that table come the V and J calls and clone size; the DNA was used to work out D and trimming. The sample yields roughly 97,000 clones, approximately 80% seen once. The clonotype comes from a man in his 70s with acute or convalescent COVID-19. Sequencing input: peripheral blood. J is TRBJ1-2 and V is TRBV4-2; maybe TRBD1 (5 bases). DNA for the CDR3: TGTGCCAGCAGCCAAGAAAAAGGGGCCGGCTACACCTTC. This translates into CASSQEKGAGYTF.